This T cell receptor beta chain came from a study of blood T cells in healthy people across ages (dated by TCRdb to about 2015). In the study overall: In model experiments, template switching captured roughly one uniquely barcoded TCR beta cDNA molecule for every two T cells. Donors were grouped into four age groups: young (average roughly 15 years), middle-aged (less than 40), aged (approximately 67) and long-lived (about 89). Age-related changes in TCR beta repertoire diversity were measured in the study by deep sequencing normalized with unique cDNA molecular identifiers. The study analyzed two additional independent replicas of 1 million unique cDNA reads from the same blood draw for two donors, one aged 18 to 29 and one aged 80 or older.

The CDR3 measures 15 amino acids from cysteine to phenylalanine. CDR3 DNA only is kept here, 45 bases in frame from base 1. Trimming costs V 3 bases and J 6 bases, and their ends lie 16 bases apart. The germline V gene supplies CDR1 MDHEN and CDR2 SYDVKM. The 39 donors, aged 6 to 90 years, were systemically healthy Caucasian individuals from Russia. Each donor gave roughly 9 milliliters of peripheral blood, drawn into EDTA-treated Vacutainer tubes. Ficoll-Paque density-gradient centrifugation was used to isolate PBMCs, with at least 6.5 million obtained per sample. Trizol reagent was used to extract total RNA from the PBMCs, yielding at least 5.5 micrograms per sample. The percentages of naive CD45RAhigh/CD27high T cells were determined by flow cytometry on a PBMC aliquot from every donor. Findings and caveats that apply to the study as a whole: A strong correlation was found between observed TCR beta diversity and the percentage of naive T cells measured by flow cytometry. Because profiling used bulk unsorted PBMCs, naive and antigen-experienced compartments could not be compared conclusively. Because the CMV infection status of the donors was unknown, age-related changes in expanded clonotypes may potentially have been confounded. Compared with the aged group, the long-lived group had more naive CD4+ T cells, fewer expanded clones and increased TCR diversity, a pattern suggesting age selection. Estimates of total diversity based on one million sequenced T cells were considered lower bounds and underestimates. Observed TCR beta diversity per million T cells fell roughly linearly with age, and a significant reduction was already apparent by age roughly 40.

Concerning this clonotype itself: Its recognized antigen is unknown. Within one base of it there is no much larger clone, and no base qualities were kept.

The library was made by 5' RACE. The listed sequencing device is Illumina HiSeq 2500. The second PCR ran for about 6 to 12 cycles and used a J-beta primer mix along with a sample-barcoded 5' primer. Each TCR beta cDNA molecule received a unique molecular identifier from a template-switch 5' adaptor carrying 12 random nucleotides. Each sample yielded at least 3 million CDR3-containing paired-end reads. The Mint cDNA synthesis kit, primed by a TRBC-specific oligonucleotide, was used to synthesize first-strand cDNA from all RNA. Following uracil-DNA glycosylase treatment, all cDNA underwent a first 18-cycle PCR with the universal primers M1SS and BC2_uni_R. On the study's bioinformatics: Each sample was normalized by randomly selecting 1 million high-quality reads, each carrying a distinct molecular identifier. Instead of being binned into consensus sequences, reads with shared molecular identifiers were discarded. MiTCR, with a Q25 quality threshold and the strictest error-elimination algorithm, was used for CDR3 identification, clonotype clustering and error correction. A nonparametric unseen species model using Euler transformation provided a lower-bound estimate of total TCR beta diversity. Clones were called with MiXCR by TCRdb after fastp trimmed the public reads at Q25, and only in-frame beta chains were retained. Rows are combined by CDR3 protein, so each entry shows the most common genes and DNA. The V and J calls shown here were made by TCRdb, not taken from the authors' results. The sample table contains over 700,000 distinct CDR3 sequences; only one count was recorded for 20% to 25% of them. The ten top clones hold 9.4% of the sample.

The same data also contributed to another study, on T cells of mothers and their children. The second source states: Donors were nine systemically healthy Caucasian individuals: three mothers and their six children. cDNA synthesis consumed the entire amount of extracted RNA, loaded at approximately 1.6 ug RNA in each 15 ul reaction. Sample barcodes and 2-4 random nucleotides were added via the M1S primer in the second PCR. More than 9 million TCR beta CDR3 reads were obtained from each mother, and about 3 million reads were obtained from each child. In both related and unrelated pairs, thymic selection shapes the output of TCR recombination in a similar way, with inherited differences having only a minor effect. Related mother-child pairs always showed normalized repertoire overlap that was slightly higher than in unrelated mother-child pairs, though the difference was never significant. No persistent microchimeric T cell clones were found, with a detection sensitivity of roughly 99 clones per million clonotypes. To look for features that set related mother-child pairs apart from unrelated individuals, the researchers ran deep NGS to compare the TCR beta repertoires of mothers and children. The mean age was roughly 44 +/- 4 years for the mothers and roughly 10 +/- 4 years for the children. After adapters were ligated using NEBNext reagents, the libraries underwent 100+100 nt paired-end sequencing on an Illumina HiSeq 2000. Mother and child libraries were prepared a month apart and sequenced in separate runs to prevent cross-contamination. For each donor, somewhere between about 450,000 and 2,000,000 distinct TCR beta clonotypes were identified. Naive TCR beta clonotypes were estimated from low-frequency clonotypes matched to each donor's FACS-determined naive share, without sorting.

Rearrangement joined TRBV28 to TRBJ2-3; possibly the D gene is TRBD1, per 7 matching bases. The specimen was blood. The origin of this receptor is a boy between 5 and 17 years old in good health. The bases read TGTGCCAGCAGTTTGACAGGGAGGATATTGGATACGCAGTATTTT. This yields the protein CASSLTGRILDTQYF.